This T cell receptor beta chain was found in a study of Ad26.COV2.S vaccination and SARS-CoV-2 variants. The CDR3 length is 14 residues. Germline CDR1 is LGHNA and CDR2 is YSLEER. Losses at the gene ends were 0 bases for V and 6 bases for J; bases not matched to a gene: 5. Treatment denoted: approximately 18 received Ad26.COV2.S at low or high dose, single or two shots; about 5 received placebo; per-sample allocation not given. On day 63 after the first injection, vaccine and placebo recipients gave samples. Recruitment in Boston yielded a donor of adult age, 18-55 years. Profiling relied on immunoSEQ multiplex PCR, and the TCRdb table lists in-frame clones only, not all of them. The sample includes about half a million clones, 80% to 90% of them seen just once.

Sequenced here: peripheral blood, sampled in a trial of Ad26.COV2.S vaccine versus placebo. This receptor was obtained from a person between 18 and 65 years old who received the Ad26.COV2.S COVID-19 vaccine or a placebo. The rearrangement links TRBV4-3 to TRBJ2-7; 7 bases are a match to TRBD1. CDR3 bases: TGCGCCAGCAGCCAAGATAGGGGACAGTTCGAGCAGTACTTC. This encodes CASSQDRGQFEQYF.